The TCR beta chain described here comes from a study of prognosis after radiotherapy for stage I lung cancer. There are many counts of this clonotype. The antigen remains unidentified. This CDR3 spans 14 amino acids. V was pared by 0 bases and J by 7 bases, with 10 bases between. From germline, CDR1 is LNHNV and CDR2 YYDKDF (reference sequence). By two-round multiplex PCR, the TCR beta CDR3 was amplified from genomic DNA. Gene-specific primers for each TRBV and TRBJ gene drove first-round PCR. Each CDR3 protein gets one entry after TCRdb re-called the multiplex PCR reads with MiXCR. The sample has tens of thousands of distinct CDR3 sequences; roughly 45% are singletons. Study-level points and caveats: The study found lower Shannon entropy after stereotactic body radiation therapy in patients who developed distant metastases.

The sequencing used PBMCs, collected before or after stereotactic body radiation therapy (not recorded which). The clonotype originates from a donor at least 50 years old with non-small cell lung cancer. This rearrangement joins TRBV15 to TRBJ1-5, with unresolved D. In DNA, the CDR3 is TGTGCCACCAGCAGAGAGGGATCCGGCCAGCCCCAGCATTTT. It is translated as CATSREGSGQPQHF.